These 5 T cell receptor beta chains were all obtained from the same sample, sequenced in a study of shared clonotypes between healthy human individuals. Libraries were prepared by immunoSEQ multiplex PCR; TCRdb keeps only in-frame clonotypes and omits some of them. The sample records approximately 1,500,000 clones, about 98% being singletons. The sequenced material came from naive CD4+ T cells sorted from blood. Described subset: CD45RA+ positively selected. Receptor source: a man aged 30 to 39 in good health.

The rearrangement uses TRBV5-6 and TRBJ1-2; D not resolved. Germline CDR1 reads SGHDT; CDR2 reads YYEEEE. This CDR3 has 11 residues. Trimming removed 6 bases at V and 4 bases at J, with 7 bases between. As DNA, the CDR3 is TGTGCCAGCATTGGGTCCTATGGCTACACCTTC. Translating gives CASIGSYGYTF.

The V gene is TRBV7-7, the J gene TRBJ2-4, with 8 bases that match TRBD2. The CDR3 length is 18 residues. V shed 10 bases and J 4 bases; nucleotides not matched to a gene: 21. Germline loops: CDR1 SSHAT, CDR2 FNYEAQ (reference sequence). The CDR3 here is CAIPTLPSTTSVKNIQYF. CDR3 sequence (DNA): TGTGCCATCCCAACTTTGCCCTCAACGACTAGCGTGAAAAACATTCAGTACTTC.

The chain links TRBV2 to TRBJ2-1; 13 bases map to TRBD2. CDR1 is SNHLY, CDR2 FYNNEI, per germline. The ends lost 8 bases at V and 5 bases at J; junction bases unmatched: 3. CDR3 size: 14 residues. Here the CDR3 DNA reads TGTGCCAGCGCTGGGACTAGCGGGGACAATGAGCAGTTCTTC. It specifies CASAGTSGDNEQFF.

The rearrangement uses TRBV5-3 and TRBJ2-7; D may be TRBD1 (6 bases). TRBV5-3 carries the ORF label, with uncertain function. This CDR3 region has 18 residues. The V end lost 1 base, the J end lost 3 bases, and 23 bases lay between the germline ends. CDR3 DNA: TGTGCCAGAAGCTTGACAGGGCGACATGGGGGCCTATTCTACGAGCAGTACTTC. This translates into CARSLTGRHGGLFYEQYF.

The rearrangement joins TRBV7-2 to TRBJ1-1, with 7 bases aligning to TRBD1. V shed 4 bases and J 5 bases; nucleotides not matched to a gene: 4. The length of the CDR3 is 13 residues. CDR1 is SGHTA, CDR2 FQGNSA, per germline. The CDR3 bases are TGTGCCAGCAGCTCAAGGGGGCGGACTGAAGCTTTCTTT. Translation: CASSSRGRTEAFF.